Following are 14 T cell receptor beta chains from one sample sequenced in a study of blood T cell repertoires in COVID-19. Profiled with immunoSEQ multiplex PCR; TCRdb holds only in-frame clones, not every one. The sample carries some 120,000 clones, over 75% recorded once. The sample consisted of peripheral blood. The receptors derive from a man older than 75 with active or convalescent COVID-19.

The chain joins TRBV6-5 to TRBJ2-7; 11 nucleotides line up with TRBD2. Losses at the gene ends were 6 bases for V and 3 bases for J; bases not matched to a gene: 7. The CDR3 consists of 15 residues. CDR1 and CDR2 from the germline V gene are MNHEY and SVGAGI. Here the CDR3 reads CASSPPTSGSYEQYF. CDR3 coding DNA: TGTGCCAGCAGCCCCCCAACTAGCGGGAGCTACGAGCAGTACTTC.

V is TRBV27 and J is TRBJ1-6; 7 bases align to TRBD1. V gave up 5 bases and J gave up 10 bases; unmatched junction bases: 14. The CDR3 spans 16 residues. CDR1 MNHEY and CDR2 SMNVEV come from the germline V gene (reference sequence). CDR3 in amino acids: CASSEPPDRVNSPLHF. CDR3 in DNA: TGTGCCAGCAGTGAACCGCCCGACAGGGTAAACTCACCCCTCCACTTT.

This rearrangement joins TRBV7-6 to TRBJ2-3, with D possibly being TRBD1 (5 bases). The CDR3 consists of 12 residues. Germline CDR1 SGHVS, CDR2 FNYEAQ. Trimming pared 5 bases from V and 5 bases from J, leaving 8 bases between. DNA for the CDR3: TGTGCCAGCAGCCAACAGGAAGATACGCAGTATTTT. It encodes CASSQQEDTQYF.

V is TRBV19 and J is TRBJ2-7, with D perhaps TRBD2 (7 bases). The CDR3 spans 14 residues. Trimming stripped 5 bases from V and 3 bases from J, with 14 bases between. Looked up from germline, CDR1 is LNHDA and CDR2 is SQIVND (reference sequence). The chain's CDR3 is CASSSGGGGYEQYF. In nucleotides, the CDR3 is TGTGCCAGTAGTTCGGGAGGAGGGGGCTACGAGCAGTACTTC.

J is TRBJ1-5 and V is TRBV28; a possible D gene is TRBD1 (6 bases). The V gene lost 3 bases and the J gene lost 12 bases, with 24 bases spanning the gap. Germline values: CDR1 MDHEN, CDR2 SYDVKM. The CDR3 loop spans 16 amino acids. DNA of the CDR3: TGTGCCAGCAGTTTTAGTGACAGGTTGGGCTCTAGCTTCCAGCATTTT. Translated, it gives CASSFSDRLGSSFQHF.

This chain uses TRBV6-2 or TRBV6-3 with TRBJ2-5, with TRBD2 identical over 10 bases. Trimming took 0 bases from V and 4 from J; bases not matched to a gene: 5. The CDR3 consists of 16 residues. Germline loops: CDR1 MNHEY, CDR2 SVGEGT. The CDR3 bases are TGTGCCAGCAGTTACTCCCTTAGCGGGGGGAGAGAGACCCAGTACTTC. Its translation is CASSYSLSGGRETQYF.

The chain couples TRBV4-1 to TRBJ1-4; 9 bases agree with TRBD1. This CDR3 region has 20 residues. V was clipped by 4 bases and J by 0 bases; unmatched bases: 15. Per the germline V gene, CDR1 is MGHRA and CDR2 is YSYEKL. The CDR3 bases are TGCGCCAGCAGCCCTCGGGGGGACAGGGTATTTTTTGCAACTAATGAAAAACTGTTTTTT. It specifies CASSPRGDRVFFATNEKLFF.

The chain couples TRBV5-6 to TRBJ1-4; 9 bases are a match to TRBD1. With V trimmed by 2 bases and J by 7 bases, 6 bases remained unmatched. The germline gives CDR1 SGHDT, CDR2 YYEEEE. The CDR3 spans 15 residues. CDR3: CASSFYRGQSEKLFF. As DNA, the CDR3 is TGTGCCAGCAGCTTCTACAGGGGGCAGAGTGAAAAACTGTTTTTT.

The chain carries TRBV9 and TRBJ2-3, with 8 bases lining up with TRBD2. V dropped 1 base and J dropped 0; count of bases not matched to a gene: 7. The CDR3 totals 17 residues. CDR1 is SGDLS, CDR2 YYNGEE, per germline. CDR3: CASSVRGGPPSTDTQYF. CDR3 DNA sequence: TGTGCCAGCAGCGTACGGGGGGGTCCGCCTAGCACAGATACGCAGTATTTT.

The chain employs TRBV19 and TRBJ1-2; D is perhaps TRBD1 (5 bases). The CDR3 has 16 amino acids. V lost 1 base to trimming and J lost 0 bases, with 12 bases between them. CDR1 and CDR2 (germline): LNHDA, SQIVND (reference sequence). The CDR3 loop is CASSIAGGRANYGYTF. Written as DNA, the CDR3 is TGTGCCAGTAGTATAGCCGGGGGACGAGCTAACTATGGCTACACCTTC. The whole variable domain, filled in from reference TRBV19 and TRBJ1-2, reads DGGITQSPKYLFRKEGQNVTLSCEQNLNHDAMYWYRQDPGQGLRLIYYSQIVNDFQKGDIAEGYSVSREKKESFPLTVTSAQKNPTAFYLCASSIAGGRANYGYTFGSGTRLTVV.

The chain combines TRBV28 with TRBJ1-1; 10 bases align to TRBD1. Germline CDR1 is MDHEN and CDR2 is SYDVKM. J lost 6 bases, V lost 0 bases, and 7 bases had no gene match. The CDR3 length is 16 residues. As DNA, the CDR3 is TGTGCCAGCAGTTTATGGGTGACAGGGGGCCGGGCTGAAGCTTTCTTT. Translating it yields CASSLWVTGGRAEAFF.

The chain joins TRBV5-6 to TRBJ2-5; D gene ambiguous. Germline V gene lookup returns CDR1 SGHDT and CDR2 YYEEEE. The V gene lost 9 bases and the J gene lost 4 bases, with 10 bases spanning the gap. This CDR3 region has 11 residues. The CDR3 protein is CAKPTGETQYF. CDR3 in DNA: TGTGCCAAGCCCACCGGAGAGACCCAGTACTTC.

The chain couples TRBV7-2 to TRBJ1-5; weak D call: TRBD1 (5 bases). Per germline, CDR1 SGHTA and CDR2 FQGNSA. Trimming pared 6 bases from V and 2 bases from J, leaving 11 bases between. CDR3 size: 14 residues. Here the CDR3 DNA reads TGTGCCAGCAGTCCGGGGGGGGGCAATCAGCCCCAGCATTTT. Encoded protein: CASSPGGGNQPQHF.

This chain joins TRBV7-2 and TRBJ1-2, with 7 bases lining up with TRBD1. The CDR3 sequence is 14 residues long. The ends lost 0 bases at V and 8 bases at J; junction bases unmatched: 6. Germline V lookup: CDR1 SGHTA, CDR2 FQGNSA. The CDR3 sequence: CASSLASGGSGYTF. The CDR3 DNA reads TGTGCCAGCAGCTTAGCGTCAGGGGGTAGCGGCTACACCTTC.